The clone carrying this T cell receptor (beta chain) was observed a handful of times. V was shortened by 3 bases and J by 4 bases, with 10 bases between the two germline ends. Germline V CDR1 and CDR2: MGHRA, YSYEKL. This CDR3 is built from 14 residues. In the authors' workflow: Reference gene primer amplification gave estimated nucleated cell counts. Produced via immunoSEQ multiplex PCR; TCRdb's table is partial and in-frame only. The V and J calls and clone size are taken from that table; D and trimming were inferred from the DNA. Altogether about 68,000 clones are present, almost 85% being singletons, with the ten largest covering 20% to 25%. This specimen belongs to a study of blood T cell repertoires in COVID-19. Study-level background: Sites in the United States, Italy and Spain provided acute and convalescent COVID-19 samples.

Sequenced sample: peripheral blood. This clonotype was obtained from a man aged 50 to 59 with acute or convalescent COVID-19. V usage is TRBV4-1 and J usage is TRBJ1-5; a weak D match, TRBD1 (5 bases). For the CDR3, the DNA is TGCGCCAGCAGCCAGGGAGGGGCTAATCAGCCCCAGCATTTT. Protein: CASSQGGANQPQHF.